This is a list of T cell receptor beta chains from one sample in a study of beta chain features in type 1 diabetes. Libraries were prepared by immunoSEQ multiplex PCR; TCRdb keeps only in-frame clonotypes and omits some of them. Of about 240,000 clones listed, approximately 15% are singletons. Sequenced: naive CD4+ T cells from blood. These receptors all stem from a man aged 25-45 years with type 1 diabetes. The CDR3 runs from the conserved cysteine through the conserved F or W. Each record gives: CDR3 length, D gene, V gene, J gene, clone size, CDR3 DNA, CDR3 protein. A D gene is named only where the DNA matches it firmly. The listing skips clone size in some rows; elsewhere it reads once, few, many or a size class.

>13|TRBD1|TRBV7-9|TRBJ2-7|NA
TGTGCCACAGGACAGGAAAACTCCTACGAGCAGTACTTC
CATGQENSYEQYF
>14|NA|TRBV11-2|TRBJ2-3|NA
TGTGCCAGCAGCCTCGGGACTGCTGAAGATACGCAGTATTTT
CASSLGTAEDTQYF
>15|TRBD2|TRBV2|TRBJ2-2|NA
TGTGCCAGCAGGCTAGCGGGAGCCGACACCGGGGAGCTGTTTTTT
CASRLAGADTGELFF
>14|TRBD2|TRBV30|TRBJ2-7|many
TGTGCCTGGAGGGGCGGGAGTCCCGACTACGAGCAGTACTTC
CAWRGGSPDYEQYF
>15|NA|TRBV9|TRBJ2-1|few
TGTGCCAGCAGCGTAGCCTGGAGCTCCTACAATGAGCAGTTCTTC
CASSVAWSSYNEQFF
>15|TRBD2|TRBV7-9|TRBJ2-3|NA
TGTGCCAGCAGTACCGGACTAGCGGCCACAGATACGCAGTATTTT
CASSTGLAATDTQYF
>11|NA|TRBV20-1|TRBJ2-7|few
TGCAGTGCTAGAGTTGGCAACGAGCAGTACTTC
CSARVGNEQYF
>15|NA|TRBV5-1|TRBJ2-5|few
TGCGCCAGCAGCTTGGAGGGCAGGGGTACTGAGACCCAGTACTTC
CASSLEGRGTETQYF
>13|TRBD1|TRBV6-5|TRBJ1-2|once
TGTGCCAGCAGGGCGGGACAGGGGAAGGGGAACACCTTC
CASRAGQGKGNTF
>16|TRBD1|TRBV5-1|TRBJ2-1|few
TGCGCCAGCAGCTTGCCCACCGGGACAGGCAGCGATGAGCAGTTCTTC
CASSLPTGTGSDEQFF
>14|TRBD1|TRBV9|TRBJ2-7|NA
TGTGCCAGCAGCCCCGGGACAGGGAGCTACGAGCAGTACTTC
CASSPGTGSYEQYF
>13|NA|TRBV30|TRBJ2-3|few
TGTGCCTGGAGTGTACTGGGCACAGATACGCAGTATTTT
CAWSVLGTDTQYF
>14|TRBD1|TRBV4-1|TRBJ1-6|few
TGCGCCAGCAGACCCGGGACAGCTCATTCACCCCTCCACTTT
CASRPGTAHSPLHF
>14|NA|TRBV7-2|TRBJ2-7|few
TGTGCCAGCAGCTTAATGGGCAGCTCCTACGAGCAGTACTTC
CASSLMGSSYEQYF
>15|TRBD1|TRBV18|TRBJ2-3|NA
TGTGCCAGCTCACCAGATCAGGGGGGCACAGATACGCAGTATTTT
CASSPDQGGTDTQYF
>15|TRBD1|TRBV6-5|TRBJ2-7|few
TGTGCCAGCACCCGCGGGACAGGGACGTCCTACGAGCAGTACTTC
CASTRGTGTSYEQYF
>13|NA|TRBV18|TRBJ2-7|NA
TGTGCCAGCTCACCTAGACAGGACTACGAGCAGTACTTC
CASSPRQDYEQYF
>14|NA|TRBV30|TRBJ1-4|few
TGTGCCTGTCTCCGGGGACTCCGGAATGAAAAACTGTTTTTT
CACLRGLRNEKLFF
>16|NA|TRBV21-1|TRBJ2-1|few
TGTGCCAGCAGCCCTGTAAGGACTAGCGGGGACAATGAGCAGTTCTTC
CASSPVRTSGDNEQFF
>14|TRBD2|TRBV30|TRBJ2-3|NA
TGTGCCTGGAGTAATAGCGGGAACACAGATACGCAGTATTTT
CAWSNSGNTDTQYF
>15|TRBD2|TRBV6-6|TRBJ2-3|NA
TGTGCCAGCAGGAGCGGGGGACCCAGCACAGATACGCAGTATTTT
CASRSGGPSTDTQYF
>12|NA|TRBV28|TRBJ1-2|NA
TGTGCCAGCAGTGTCGAGATATATGGCTACACCTTC
CASSVEIYGYTF
>16|TRBD2|TRBV4-1|TRBJ2-7|few
TGCGCCAGCAGCCGGTTAGCGGGAGACTTTTCCTACGAGCAGTACTTC
CASSRLAGDFSYEQYF
>12|TRBD1|TRBV30|TRBJ2-7|few
TGTGCCTGGAGTACAGGGGGCTACGAGCAGTACTTC
CAWSTGGYEQYF
>16|TRBD2|TRBV19|TRBJ2-1|NA
TGTGCCAGTAGTATACGGGCGGGAGTGGCATACAATGAGCAGTTCTTC
CASSIRAGVAYNEQFF
>15|TRBD2|TRBV2|TRBJ2-3|few
TGTGCCAGCAGTGAAGGTGGCGGGAGAACAGATACGCAGTATTTT
CASSEGGGRTDTQYF
>15|NA|TRBV5-4|TRBJ1-1|NA
TGTGCCAGCAGCTTGGCCATGGGCGCGAACACTGAAGCTTTCTTT
CASSLAMGANTEAFF
>15|NA|TRBV9|TRBJ2-3|few
TGTGCCAGCAGCGTAGGGTCCCGGCCTAGGGATACGCAGTATTTT
CASSVGSRPRDTQYF
>12|NA|TRBV28|TRBJ2-3|few
TGTGCCAGTTCAACTAGCACAGATACGCAGTATTTT
CASSTSTDTQYF
>14|NA|TRBV7-9|TRBJ2-1|few
TGTGCCAGCAGCTTCGGTAGGGGTGACAATGAGCAGTTCTTC
CASSFGRGDNEQFF
>10|TRBD1|TRBV30|TRBJ2-1|few
TGTGCCTGGGGGTCGGGACAGATCGTCTTC
CAWGSGQIVF
>15|NA|TRBV27|TRBJ2-7|NA
TGTGCCAGCAGTCCCCGGGACTTATACTTCTACGAGCAGTACTTC
CASSPRDLYFYEQYF
>15|TRBD1|TRBV2|TRBJ1-6|NA
TGTGCCAGCAAGGAGGGGGCGGCCTGGAATTCACCCCTCCACTTT
CASKEGAAWNSPLHF
>15|TRBD2|TRBV11-2|TRBJ2-3|NA
TGTGCCAGCAGCTTCCTTGAAGCGGGAGGGGGTACGCAGTATTTT
CASSFLEAGGGTQYF
>15|NA|TRBV2|TRBJ1-5|NA
TGTGCCAGCTTGATGTCGGGTGCTACCAATCAGCCCCAGCATTTT
CASLMSGATNQPQHF
>11|NA|TRBV6-6|TRBJ1-1|NA
TGTGCCAGCAGTCCCGGGGGTAAAGCTTTCTTT
CASSPGGKAFF
>12|TRBD1|TRBV2|TRBJ1-4|few
TGTGCCAACGGACAGGGGTTTGAAAAACTGTTTTTT
CANGQGFEKLFF
>16|TRBD1|TRBV5-1|TRBJ2-3|NA
TGCGCCAGCAGCGGACCGGGACAGCTAAGCACAGATACGCAGTATTTT
CASSGPGQLSTDTQYF
>14|NA|TRBV5-4|TRBJ1-2|few
TGTGCCAGCAGCTTGGATGGAGGGTCCTATGGCTACACCTTC
CASSLDGGSYGYTF